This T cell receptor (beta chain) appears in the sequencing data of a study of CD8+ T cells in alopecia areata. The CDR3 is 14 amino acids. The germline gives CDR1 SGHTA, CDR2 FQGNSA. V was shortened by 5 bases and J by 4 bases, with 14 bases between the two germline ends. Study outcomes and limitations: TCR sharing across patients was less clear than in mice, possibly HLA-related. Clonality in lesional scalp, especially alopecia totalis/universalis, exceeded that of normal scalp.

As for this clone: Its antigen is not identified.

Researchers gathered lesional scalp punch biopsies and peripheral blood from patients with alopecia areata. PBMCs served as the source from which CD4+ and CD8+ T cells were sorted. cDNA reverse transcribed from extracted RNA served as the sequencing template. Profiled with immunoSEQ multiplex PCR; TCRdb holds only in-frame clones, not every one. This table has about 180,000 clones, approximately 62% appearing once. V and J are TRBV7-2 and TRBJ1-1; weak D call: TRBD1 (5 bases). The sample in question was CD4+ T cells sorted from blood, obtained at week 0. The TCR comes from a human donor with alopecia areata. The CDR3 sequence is CASSLQGGGTEAFF. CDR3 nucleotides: TGTGCCAGCAGCCTCCAGGGTGGGGGCACTGAAGCTTTCTTT.